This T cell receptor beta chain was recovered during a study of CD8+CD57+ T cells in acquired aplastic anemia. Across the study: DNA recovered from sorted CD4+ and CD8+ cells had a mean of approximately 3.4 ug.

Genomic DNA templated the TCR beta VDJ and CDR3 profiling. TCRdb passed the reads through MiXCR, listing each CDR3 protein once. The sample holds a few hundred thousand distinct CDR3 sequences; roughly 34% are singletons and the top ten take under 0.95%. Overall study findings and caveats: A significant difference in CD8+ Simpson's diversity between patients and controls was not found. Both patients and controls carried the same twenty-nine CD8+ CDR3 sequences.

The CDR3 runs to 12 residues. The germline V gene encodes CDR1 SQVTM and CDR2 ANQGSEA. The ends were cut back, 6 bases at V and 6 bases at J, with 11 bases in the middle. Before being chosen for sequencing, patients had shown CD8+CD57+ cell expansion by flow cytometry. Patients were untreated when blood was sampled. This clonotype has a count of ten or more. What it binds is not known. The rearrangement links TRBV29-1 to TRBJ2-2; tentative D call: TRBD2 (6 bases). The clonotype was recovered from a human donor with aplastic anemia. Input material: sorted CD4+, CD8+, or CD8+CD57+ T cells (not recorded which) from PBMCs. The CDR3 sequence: CSVLLASGELFF. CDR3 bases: TGCAGCGTCCTCCTAGCGTCCGGGGAGCTGTTTTTT.